The source of this TCR beta chain is a study of regulatory T cells in long-lasting Graves disease (dated by TCRdb to the early 2020s). About the study as a whole: Antithyroid drugs had been taken for less than 3 months by newly diagnosed Graves' disease patients. TCR sequencing covered roughly 13 persistent and 20 or so newly diagnosed Graves' disease patients, about 35 samples in total. The study was conducted in China and was registered as a clinical trial. Patients with persistent Graves' disease were compared with patients with newly diagnosed Graves' disease using TCR sequencing and RNA sequencing of peripheral blood.

The germline V gene (reference sequence) yields DFQATT for CDR1 and SNEGSKA for CDR2. The V and J ends are trimmed by 2 bases and 4 bases, leaving 20 bases between them. Inclusive of the bounding cysteine and phenylalanine, the CDR3 is 16 residues long. The entry retains the CDR3 DNA only, 48 bases that are in frame from base 1. The receptor library was made with multiplex PCR. The run used an Illumina HiSeq 4000. iRepertoire HTBI primers and Arm-PCR amplification of CDR3 regions were used to construct TCR beta libraries. Before sequencing, the PCR products underwent gel purification. As for the authors' bioinformatics: A total of around 66 TRBV and 14 TRBJ segments were identified across samples and were used for gene usage analysis of CDR3 amino acid clonotypes. Filtered high-quality paired reads were merged into contigs using COPE and FqMerger. BLAST was used to align contigs to IMGT TRBV, TRBD and TRBJ reference genes, and CDR3 was defined according to IMGT. Highly expanded clones were defined as clonotypes with a frequency above 0.1%. Shannon entropy was used to measure repertoire diversity, and the Gini coefficient was used to measure V-J evenness. A clonotype was considered public if more than one individual shared it. TCRdb handled the public reads itself, with Q25 trimming in fastp and clone calling in MiXCR, and kept productive beta chains. Duplicate CDR3 protein sequences are folded into a single record with the most common DNA and genes. Here the V and J calls rest on TCRdb's processing, not on the authors' analysis. Here the sample has under 250,000 distinct CDR3 sequences; just over 20% occur a single time. The leading ten clones occupy approximately 15% of the sample.

Broader findings and caveats from the paper: The study examined only peripheral blood because the primary lesion, thyroid tissue, could not be accessed. Lower TCR Shannon entropy and fewer highly expanded clones were observed in persistent Graves' disease patients than in newly diagnosed patients, which suggested clonal expansion. TRBV28, TRBJ1-2 and TRBJ2-5 were preferentially used in persistent disease, while TRBV20-1 and TRBJ2-1 were favored in newly diagnosed disease. Sequencing and analysis were restricted to the TCR beta chain. The authors noted that the small sample size was a limitation that may lower accuracy. A larger number of public clonotypes was shared among persistent patients (under 3,000) than among newly diagnosed patients (about 990).

Taken with the paper, the label for time point translates to: newly diagnosed GD, antithyroid drugs for less than 3 months. RNA was extracted from PBMCs in TRIzol for both TCR sequencing and RNA sequencing. The diagnosis of Graves' disease was made according to American Thyroid Association guidelines. Patients were recruited from an endocrinology department in Xi'an, China. From each patient, about 9 milliliters of peripheral blood was collected into an EDTA anticoagulant tube. Ficoll Paque Plus density gradient separation was used to isolate PBMCs, and no further T cell sorting was done. An Agilent 2100 Bioanalyzer and agarose gel were used to check RNA quality, and a NanoDrop 2000 was used to measure RNA concentration. Comment on this clonotype: This receptor's antigen is unknown. No much larger clone exists at a distance of one base, and base qualities are not known.

The receptor comes from a female donor with Graves disease. This chain is built from TRBV20-1 and TRBJ1-1, with no confident D gene call. The sequencing here drew on peripheral blood mononuclear cells (PBMCs), taken at new diagnosis, from a patient treated with antithyroid drugs. The DNA sequence is given as TGCAGTGCTAGAACATCCGAAGGGCTGTGGGGCACTGAAGCTTTCTTT. This codes for CSARTSEGLWGTEAFF.